Listed below are T cell receptor beta chains from one sample, sequenced in a study of PD-L1 blockade in urothelial cancer. The protocol was immunoSEQ multiplex PCR, while the TCRdb copy is restricted to in-frame clones and leaves out a portion. Here the sample spans about 80,000 clones, 75% to 90% being singletons. The sequencing used PBMCs, collected around atezolizumab (anti-PD-L1) treatment. Every receptor here comes from a woman aged 65 to 85 with urothelial cancer. The CDR3 runs from the conserved cysteine through the conserved F or W. The D gene is left open where the match is weak. A clone size is listed for some rows: how often the clone was seen (once, few, many), or a class if it is expanded.

d_call,clone_size,v_call,j_call,cdr3_nt,cdr3_aa
TRBD1,NA,TRBV2,TRBJ2-3,TGTGCCAGCAGCCGGGACAGGGGGCGCACAGATACGCAGTATTTT,CASSRDRGRTDTQYF
NA,NA,TRBV4-2,TRBJ2-4,TGTGCCAGCAGCCAAGACAGGACGGGGGAGCCCAAAAACATTCAGTACTTC,CASSQDRTGEPKNIQYF
TRBD1,once,TRBV13,TRBJ2-2,TGTGCCAGCAGCTTATACTTGGCAGGGGGCTTCTCCGGGGAGCTGTTTTTT,CASSLYLAGGFSGELFF
NA,few,TRBV30,TRBJ1-6,TGTGCCTGGGGGGATGGACGGGAGATTAATTCACCCCTCCACTTT,CAWGDGREINSPLHF
NA,NA,TRBV6-1,TRBJ2-7,TGTGCCAGCAGTGAAGAGTGGACAGATTCCTACGAGCAGTACTTC,CASSEEWTDSYEQYF
TRBD2,once,TRBV18,TRBJ2-2,TGTGCCAGCTCACCAAGGTCTAGCGGTACGAACACCGGGGAGCTGTTTTTT,CASSPRSSGTNTGELFF
NA,NA,TRBV9,TRBJ2-2,TGTGCCAGCGGCACCGGGCGGGAGAACACCGGGGAGCTGTTTTTT,CASGTGRENTGELFF
NA,NA,TRBV9,TRBJ2-7,TGTGCCAGCAGCGTAGGGCAGGGGTTTACCTACGAGCAGTACTTC,CASSVGQGFTYEQYF
TRBD1,NA,TRBV30,TRBJ2-2,TGTGCCTGGAGTGTAACCCTGGGACAGGCGAACACCGGGGAGCTGTTTTTT,CAWSVTLGQANTGELFF
TRBD2,NA,TRBV29-1,TRBJ2-5,TGCAGCGTGGCTTACCGGAGGACTAGCGGGGGGTCGAGCCAAGAGACCCAGTACTTC,CSVAYRRTSGGSSQETQYF
TRBD1,NA,TRBV7-7,TRBJ1-2,TGTGCCAGCAGCTTAGCGGGACAGGACTATGGCTACACCTTC,CASSLAGQDYGYTF
NA,NA,TRBV15,TRBJ2-7,TGTGCCACCAGCAGAGAGGCGGGACTGCCATCCGAGCAGTACTTC,CATSREAGLPSEQYF
TRBD1,NA,TRBV5-4,TRBJ2-2,TGTGCCAGCAGCCTAGGGGACAGGGGATCGTACGGGGAGCTGTTTTTT,CASSLGDRGSYGELFF
TRBD2,once,TRBV30,TRBJ2-5,TGTGCCTGGAGTTGGTTAGCGGGAGTACTCGAGACCCAGTACTTC,CAWSWLAGVLETQYF
NA,NA,TRBV7-8,TRBJ2-2,TGTGCCAGCAGCTCAATGAACACCGGGGAGCTGTTTTTT,CASSSMNTGELFF
NA,NA,TRBV4-1,TRBJ2-6,TGCGCCAGCAGCCGCGGAGCCGGTCCTTTCTGGGCCAACGTCCTGACTTTC,CASSRGAGPFWANVLTF